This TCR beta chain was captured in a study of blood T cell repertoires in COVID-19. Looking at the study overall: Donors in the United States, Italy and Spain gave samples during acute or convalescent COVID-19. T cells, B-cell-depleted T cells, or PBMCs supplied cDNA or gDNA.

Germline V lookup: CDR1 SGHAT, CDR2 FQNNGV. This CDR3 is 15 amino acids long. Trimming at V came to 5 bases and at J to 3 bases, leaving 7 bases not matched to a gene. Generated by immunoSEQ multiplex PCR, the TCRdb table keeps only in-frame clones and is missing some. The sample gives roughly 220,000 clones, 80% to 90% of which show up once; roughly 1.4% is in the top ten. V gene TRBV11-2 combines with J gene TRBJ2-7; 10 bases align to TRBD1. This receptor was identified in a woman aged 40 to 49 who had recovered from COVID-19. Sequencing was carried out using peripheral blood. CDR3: CASSHYRDRGYEQYF. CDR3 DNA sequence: TGTGCCAGCAGCCACTACCGGGACAGGGGCTACGAGCAGTACTTC.